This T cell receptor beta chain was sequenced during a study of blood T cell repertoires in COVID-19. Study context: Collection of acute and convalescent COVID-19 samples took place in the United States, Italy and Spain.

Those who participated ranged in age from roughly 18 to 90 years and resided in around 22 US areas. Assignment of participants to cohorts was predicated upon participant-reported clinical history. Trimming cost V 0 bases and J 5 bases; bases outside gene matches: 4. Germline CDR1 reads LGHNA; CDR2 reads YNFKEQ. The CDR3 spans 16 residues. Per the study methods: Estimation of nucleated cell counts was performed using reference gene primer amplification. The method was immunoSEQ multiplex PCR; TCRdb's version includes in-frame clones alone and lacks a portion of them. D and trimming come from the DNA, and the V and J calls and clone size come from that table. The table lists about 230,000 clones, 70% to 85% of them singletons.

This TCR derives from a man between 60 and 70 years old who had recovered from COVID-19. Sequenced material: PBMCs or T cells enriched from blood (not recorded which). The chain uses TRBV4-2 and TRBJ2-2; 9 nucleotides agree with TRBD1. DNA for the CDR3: TGTGCCAGCAGCCAAGACGGACAGGGGAGGACCGGGGAGCTGTTTTTT. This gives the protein CASSQDGQGRTGELFF.